This entry lists 17 T cell receptor beta chains sequenced from one sample in a study of T-cell reconstitution after alpha-beta-depleted transplantation in children. TCRbeta library construction was performed incorporating unique molecular identifiers. TCRdb reprocessed the PCR reads via MiXCR and lists one record per CDR3 protein. In the table there are 200,000 to 250,000 distinct CDR3 sequences, 11% of which are singletons. Sequences were derived from PBMCs, sampled before TCRalphabeta/CD19-depleted stem cell transplant. The receptor set was obtained from a child less than two years old with acute myeloid leukemia, due to receive a stem cell transplant.

The chain combines TRBV18 with TRBJ2-7; 9 bases are a match to TRBD1. Per germline, CDR1 KGHSH and CDR2 LQKENI. The trim removed 4 bases at V and 3 bases at J, leaving 7 bases unmatched. The CDR3 loop spans 15 amino acids. CDR3 sequence (DNA): TGTGCCAGCTCACGGCCGGGACAGGGCGTCTACGAGCAGTACTTC. Its translation is CASSRPGQGVYEQYF.

Many counts were recorded for this clonotype. The rearrangement joins TRBV20-1 to TRBJ1-4, with D hard to call. V shed 7 bases and J shed 6 bases, with 9 bases lying between them. The CDR3 covers 11 residues. Germline V gene sequence: CDR1 DFQATT, CDR2 SNEGSKA (reference sequence). The CDR3, as DNA: TGCAGTGGCATTACCGATGAAAAACTGTTTTTT. Translating it yields CSGITDEKLFF.

Of note for this clonotype: An end of the junction differs from the germline gene, which may be a read error. The rearrangement links TRBV7-2 to TRBJ2-3, with D tentatively TRBD1 (6 bases). The CDR3 has 12 residues. Germline CDR1 and CDR2: SGHTA and FQGNSA. Here the CDR3 DNA reads TGTGCCAACAGCCCAGGGGCAGATACGCAGTATTTT. It translates to CANSPGADTQYF.

The V gene is TRBV9, the J gene TRBJ2-1; D remains unclear. V was cut by 3 bases and J by 7 bases, with 8 bases left in between. This CDR3 spans 12 amino acids. The germline gives CDR1 SGDLS, CDR2 YYNGEE. The CDR3 reads CASSAAVNEQFF. DNA of the CDR3: TGTGCCAGCAGCGCTGCGGTAAATGAGCAGTTCTTC.

This clonotype was recorded many times. V and J are TRBV28 and TRBJ2-3; D remains unclear. The CDR3 covers 13 residues. The V end lost 7 bases, the J end lost 0 bases, and 8 bases lay between the germline ends. The germline gives CDR1 MDHEN, CDR2 SYDVKM. CDR3 DNA sequence: TGTGCCAGCACCTCCGTCAGCACAGATACGCAGTATTTT. This codes for CASTSVSTDTQYF.

This clonotype was observed at least ten times. The V call is TRBV28, the J call TRBJ2-1, with 12 bases matching TRBD2. This CDR3 region has 23 residues. With 6 bases clipped from V and 5 bases from J, the junction kept 29 bases outside the gene matches. CDR1 is MDHEN and CDR2 is SYDVKM in the germline V gene. CDR3 coding DNA: TGTGCCAGCAGACTGACAGTCCCAAGAAACTTTTCTAGCGGGAGGGCCGACGACAATGAGCAGTTCTTC. Its protein is CASRLTVPRNFSSGRADDNEQFF.

This clonotype was found many times. The chain recombines TRBV20-1 with TRBJ2-2, with 11 bases identical to TRBD1. Germline CDR1 DFQATT, CDR2 SNEGSKA (reference sequence). CDR3 length: 15 residues. The ends lost 5 bases at V and 6 bases at J; junction bases unmatched: 8. As DNA, the CDR3 is TGCAGTGCTCGTCCCGGGACAGGGGGGGCCGGGGAGCTGTTTTTT. Protein sequence: CSARPGTGGAGELFF.

This clonotype was detected ten times or more. The chain couples TRBV2 to TRBJ1-2, with 7 bases lining up with TRBD1. V gave up 6 bases and J gave up 6 bases; unmatched junction bases: 7. CDR1 and CDR2 (germline): SNHLY, FYNNEI. The CDR3 consists of 13 residues. Here the CDR3 reads CASSPDRDNGYTF. For the CDR3, the DNA is TGTGCCAGCAGCCCCGACAGGGACAATGGCTACACCTTC. The variable domain in full, completed from reference TRBV2 and TRBJ1-2, reads EPEVTQTPSHQVTQMGQEVILRCVPISNHLYFYWYRQILGQKVEFLVSFYNNEISEKSEIFDDQFSVERPDGSNFTLKIRSTKLEDSAMYFCASSPDRDNGYTFGSGTRLTVV.

This clonotype has ten or more counts. The chain employs TRBV18 and TRBJ2-1; no reliable D call. This CDR3 is built from 12 residues. Trimming cost V 4 bases and J 8 bases, with 9 bases left between them. Germline CDR1 and CDR2: KGHSH and LQKENI. CDR3 DNA: TGTGCCAGCTCACAGATGGGTCATGAGCAGTTCTTC. Its protein product is CASSQMGHEQFF. Drawing the rest from reference TRBV18 and TRBJ2-1, the complete variable domain is NAGVMQNPRHLVRRRGQEARLRCSPMKGHSHVYWYRQLPEEGLKFMVYLQKENIIDESGMPKERFSAEFPKEGPSILRIQQVVRGDSAAYFCASSQMGHEQFFGPGTRLTVL.

This clonotype was counted ten times or more. The rearrangement joins TRBV12-3 or TRBV12-4 to TRBJ2-1; TRBD2 matches at 7 bases. The CDR3 length is 14 residues. The J segment lost 2 bases and the V segment lost 6 bases, leaving 4 bases of the junction unmatched. The CDR3 region is CASRSSGAYNEQFF. CDR3 nucleotide sequence: TGTGCCAGCAGATCTAGCGGAGCCTACAATGAGCAGTTCTTC.

This clonotype was seen many times. This chain uses TRBV10-3 with TRBJ2-7, with 8 bases that match TRBD1. CDR1 and CDR2 from the germline V gene are ENHRY and SYGVKD. J lost 2 bases, V lost 6 bases, and 6 bases had no gene match. This CDR3 region has 14 residues. CDR3 sequence (DNA): TGTGCCATCAGCGGACAGGGAGGACCCTACGAGCAGTACTTC. Residues: CAISGQGGPYEQYF.

This clonotype came up many times. This rearrangement joins TRBV24-1 to TRBJ2-1; TRBD2 matches at 10 bases. Germline values: CDR1 KGHDR, CDR2 SFDVKD. The CDR3 has 16 amino acids. V lost 3 bases, J lost 4 bases, and 5 bases stayed unmatched. DNA for the CDR3: TGTGCCACCAGTGATAGCCTAGCGGGAGTGTACAATGAGCAGTTCTTC. Translating it yields CATSDSLAGVYNEQFF.

This clonotype has at least ten counts. J is TRBJ2-7 and V is TRBV10-3, with 8 bases fitting TRBD1. CDR3 length equals 14 residues. Germline V gene lookup returns CDR1 ENHRY and CDR2 SYGVKD. Trimming at V came to 8 bases and at J to 5 bases, leaving 11 bases not matched to a gene. Here the CDR3 DNA reads TGTGCCATCTCTCCCGGGACAGGCTCGAACGAGCAGTACTTC. It is translated as CAISPGTGSNEQYF.

This clonotype was recorded at least ten times. Written as DNA, the CDR3 is TGTGCCACCAGCAGAGGTGGGCTCAAGGGGCAGCCCCAGCATTTT. Protein sequence: CATSRGGLKGQPQHF. This chain uses TRBV15 with TRBJ1-5; a weak D match, TRBD1 (5 bases). This CDR3 contains 15 residues. In germline, CDR1 is LNHNV, CDR2 YYDKDF (reference sequence). Trimming removed 1 base from V and 7 bases from J, with 14 bases in between.

This clonotype has ten or more counts. The genes are TRBV9 and TRBJ2-5; perhaps TRBD1 as D (6 bases). The CDR3 extends over 15 amino acids. V was cut by 3 bases and J by 4 bases, with 16 bases left in between. Per the germline V gene, CDR1 is SGDLS and CDR2 is YYNGEE. The CDR3 bases are TGTGCCAGCAGCGCCCACACAGGGTTCGGAGAGACCCAGTACTTC. Translation gives CASSAHTGFGETQYF.

This clonotype was seen at least ten times. V is TRBV6-1 and J is TRBJ2-2; D possibly uses TRBD1 or TRBD2 (5 bases each). With 6 bases removed from V and 0 bases from J, the gap between germline ends came to 8 bases. The length of the CDR3 is 14 residues. Germline loops: CDR1 MNHNS, CDR2 SASEGT. The CDR3: CASRWGPNTGELFF. In DNA, the CDR3 is TGTGCCAGCAGATGGGGACCGAACACCGGGGAGCTGTTTTTT.

This clonotype was observed many times. J is TRBJ1-6 and V is TRBV9; perhaps TRBD1 as D (5 bases). V lost 0 bases to trimming and J lost 10 bases, with 20 bases between them. This CDR3 is built from 17 residues. CDR1 is SGDLS and CDR2 is YYNGEE in the germline V gene. CDR3 region: CASSVASGTGEKSPLHF. CDR3 sequence (DNA): TGTGCCAGCAGCGTAGCTAGTGGAACAGGAGAAAAGTCACCCCTCCACTTT. Full variable domain (rest looked up from reference TRBV9 and TRBJ1-6): DSGVTQTPKHLITATGQRVTLRCSPRSGDLSVYWYQQSLDQGLQFLIQYYNGEERAKGNILERFSAQQFPDLHSELNLSSLELGDSALYFCASSVASGTGEKSPLHFGNGTRLTVT.